What follows are 23 T cell receptor beta chains derived from one specimen sequenced in a study of cytomegalovirus exposure and HLA in healthy donors. PCR amplification relied on 60 Vbeta primers (plus 13 Jbeta primers). Some clones are missing from TCRdb's copy, which holds only in-frame ones; the method was immunoSEQ multiplex PCR. This table holds some 120,000 clones. The sequencing input was PBMCs. All receptors derive from a man younger than 45 in good health and CMV-seronegative.

The chain carries TRBV21-1 and TRBJ2-7; the table gives TRBD1 as D, unverified against the DNA. TRBV21-1 is flagged as a pseudogene. The CDR3 runs to 16 residues. The CDR3 nucleotides are TGTGCCAGCAGCAAAGTCATCAACAGAGTCTCCTACGAGCAGTACTTC. Its protein product is CASSKVINRVSYEQYF.

The gene calls are TRBV29-1 and TRBJ2-5; TRBD1 matches at 8 bases. The J call may be faulty, since TRBJ2-7 better matches the DNA end. The CDR3 extends over 13 amino acids. From germline, CDR1 is SQVTM and CDR2 ANQGSEA. Here the CDR3 reads CSVDKTGGYEQYF. Written as DNA, the CDR3 is TGCAGCGTTGATAAAACAGGGGGCTACGAGCAGTACTTC.

V and J are TRBV7-9 and TRBJ2-3, with 8 positions matching TRBD2. Germline-derived CDR1 and CDR2 are SEHNR and FQNEAQ (reference sequence). The CDR3 totals 17 residues. V was clipped by 5 bases and J by 0 bases; unmatched bases: 10. The CDR3 coding sequence is TGTGCCAGCAGCCCCTCTGGCGGGGGGTCTAGCACAGATACGCAGTATTTT. This encodes CASSPSGGGSSTDTQYF.

This chain joins TRBV10-2 and TRBJ2-2, with TRBD2 identical over 8 bases. The CDR3 loop spans 16 amino acids. Germline V gene data show CDR1 as WSHSY and CDR2 as SAAADI. The V gene end was trimmed by 1 base and the J gene end by 5 bases; junction bases not matched to a gene: 6. The CDR3 reads CASSEFAGGRTGELFF. CDR3 nucleotide sequence: TGCGCCAGCAGTGAGTTTGCGGGGGGCCGAACCGGGGAGCTGTTTTTT.

This chain links TRBV10-1 with TRBJ2-5; 11 nucleotides agree with TRBD2. The DNA end favors TRBJ2-7, so the J call may be wrong. The CDR3 spans 15 residues. Germline V gene sequence: CDR1 WNHNN, CDR2 SYGVQD (reference sequence). DNA of the CDR3: TGCGCCAGCATCTGGGGACTAGCGGAAAACTACGAGCAGTACTTC. Translated: CASIWGLAENYEQYF.

The gene calls are TRBV6-5 and TRBJ1-1; D gene ambiguous. V was clipped by 0 bases and J by 4 bases, with 9 bases between them. The CDR3 has 14 residues. Germline lookup yields CDR1 MNHEY and CDR2 SVGAGI. CDR3 nucleotide sequence: TGTGCCAGCAGTTACTCGTTGGTCGGCACTGAAGCTTTCTTT. Residues: CASSYSLVGTEAFF.

V usage is TRBV7-8 and J usage is TRBJ2-4; tentative D call: TRBD2 (6 bases). The CDR3 runs to 18 residues. Germline V gene lookup returns CDR1 SGHVS and CDR2 FQNEAQ. V dropped 3 bases and J dropped 2 bases, with 20 bases sitting between them. The CDR3 DNA reads TGTGCCAGCAGCTTGGCCTCCGGGACGGAGGGATCCAAAAACATTCAGTACTTC. Protein sequence: CASSLASGTEGSKNIQYF.

The chain uses TRBV5-1 and TRBJ2-1; TRBD1 matches 9 bases. Trimming took 0 bases from V and 0 from J; bases not matched to a gene: 1. Looked up from germline, CDR1 is SGHRS and CDR2 is YFSETQ. The CDR3 has 16 amino acids. CDR3 sequence reads: CASSLEGQGSYNEQFF. The CDR3 nucleotides are TGCGCCAGCAGCTTGGAGGGACAGGGCTCCTACAATGAGCAGTTCTTC.

V gene TRBV30 combines with J gene TRBJ2-2, with a weak D call TRBD1 (6 bases). The CDR3 totals 14 residues. Deletions cut 0 bases from V and 4 bases from J, with 9 bases between. In germline, CDR1 is GTSNPN, CDR2 SVGIG (reference sequence). The CDR3 sequence is CAWSVDRGTGELFF. CDR3 DNA: TGTGCCTGGAGTGTGGACAGAGGCACCGGGGAGCTGTTTTTT.

J is TRBJ1-2 and V is TRBV6-1, with a weak D call TRBD1 (5 bases). Germline V gives CDR1 MNHNS, CDR2 SASEGT. The V and J ends lost 5 bases and 3 bases respectively, with 13 bases between them. The CDR3 extends over 14 amino acids. CDR3 nucleotide sequence: TGTGCCAGCAGTACTGGGGGGTCGGACTATGGCTACACCTTC. Its protein product is CASSTGGSDYGYTF.

The CDR3 sequence is CASIQAGGQLNSPLHF. The CDR3 region has the DNA TGTGCCAGCATCCAGGCTGGGGGCCAGCTCAATTCACCCCTCCACTTT. This chain joins TRBV7-9 and TRBJ1-6; D may be TRBD1 (6 bases). The CDR3 sequence is 16 residues long. Germline V gene data show CDR1 as SEHNR and CDR2 as FQNEAQ (reference sequence). With 7 bases removed from V and 7 bases from J, the gap between germline ends came to 20 bases.

The rearrangement uses TRBV7-3 and TRBJ2-7; TRBD1 might be the D (6 bases). Germline-derived CDR1 and CDR2 are SGHTA and FQGTGA. CDR3 size: 13 residues. The V and J ends lost 2 bases and 5 bases respectively, with 10 bases between them. The DNA of the CDR3 is TGTGCCAGCAGCTTAGGAGCAGGGGACGAGCAGTACTTC. Its translation is CASSLGAGDEQYF.

By frequency, this clone registers medium-sized (0.01 to 0.1%). The CDR3 DNA reads TGTGCCAGCAGTGACGGACAGGGCGGAGATACGCAGTATTTT. This sequence encodes CASSDGQGGDTQYF. The rearrangement links TRBV6-4 to TRBJ2-3, with 8 bases aligning to TRBD1. Germline V gene lookup returns CDR1 MRHNA and CDR2 SNTAGT. The CDR3 is 14 amino acids. Unmatched junction bases numbered 3, after V lost 2 bases and J lost 5 bases.

V usage is TRBV5-1 and J usage is TRBJ1-1; D might be TRBD1 (6 bases). The CDR3 spans 14 residues. Germline V lookup: CDR1 SGHRS, CDR2 YFSETQ. V dropped 5 bases and J dropped 3 bases, with 14 bases sitting between them. CDR3 sequence (DNA): TGCGCCAGCAGTAGAGGAGGGGGGGACACTGAAGCTTTCTTT. Protein: CASSRGGGDTEAFF.

V and J are TRBV27 and TRBJ2-2; the match to TRBD2 covers 9 bases. CDR1 is MNHEY, CDR2 SMNVEV, per germline (reference sequence). CDR3 length: 17 amino acids. V was pared by 3 bases and J by 5 bases, with 10 bases of the junction left unmatched. The CDR3 DNA is TGTGCCAGCAGTTTCTGGCGCGGGGGGGCGTCAACCGGGGAGCTGTTTTTT. It translates to CASSFWRGGASTGELFF.

J is TRBJ2-5 and V is TRBV5-1; TRBD1 matches 7 bases. Germline CDR1 is SGHRS and CDR2 is YFSETQ. The CDR3 covers 14 residues. V lost 4 bases, J lost 1 base, and 4 bases stayed unmatched. The CDR3 loop is CASSEGQLQETQYF. The CDR3 region has the DNA TGCGCCAGCAGCGAGGGACAGCTCCAAGAGACCCAGTACTTC.

This sequence joins TRBV7-9 and TRBJ1-2, with D unclear. V lost 5 bases, J lost 5 bases, and 6 bases lay in between. This CDR3 is built from 11 residues. In germline, CDR1 is SEHNR, CDR2 FQNEAQ (reference sequence). The CDR3 protein is CASSLVYGYTF. CDR3 coding DNA: TGTGCCAGCAGCCTCGTGTATGGCTACACCTTC.

The chain recombines TRBV19 with TRBJ2-7; 7 nucleotides align to TRBD2. The germline V gene has CDR1 LNHDA and CDR2 SQIVND (reference sequence). CDR3 length: 12 amino acids. V dropped 5 bases and J dropped 3; count of bases not matched to a gene: 1. The CDR3 bases are TGTGCCAGTAGTGGGGGGGTCTACGAGCAGTACTTC. It encodes CASSGGVYEQYF.

The chain joins TRBV5-1 to TRBJ1-2, with TRBD1 matching over 8 bases. Germline-derived CDR1 and CDR2 are SGHRS and YFSETQ. This CDR3 comprises 15 residues. After removal of 4 bases from V and 2 bases from J, the junction contained 7 bases not matched to a gene. CDR3 region: CASSAGQVVNYGYTF. CDR3 DNA: TGCGCCAGCAGCGCGGGACAGGTCGTAAACTATGGCTACACCTTC. Using reference TRBV5-1 and TRBJ1-2 for the parts outside the CDR3, the full variable domain is KAGVTQTPRYLIKTRGQQVTLSCSPISGHRSVSWYQQTPGQGLQFLFEYFSETQRNKGNFPGRFSGRQFSNSRSEMNVSTLELGDSALYLCASSAGQVVNYGYTFGSGTRLTVV.

The V and J genes are TRBV4-3 and TRBJ2-4; 8 bases are shared with TRBD1. Germline lookup yields CDR1 LGHNA and CDR2 YSLEER. The junction had 13 bases not matched to a gene; V was cut back by 0 bases and J by 3 bases. The CDR3 contains 19 residues. The CDR3 DNA follows: TGCGCCAGCAGCCAAGATCCAGGGGGCTTAATCCTCGACAAAAACATTCAGTACTTC. This gives the protein CASSQDPGGLILDKNIQYF.

The chain is built from TRBV7-9 and TRBJ1-6; D is unresolved. Germline CDR1 reads SEHNR; CDR2 reads FQNEAQ (reference sequence). The CDR3 spans 14 residues. With 5 bases removed from V and 10 bases from J, the gap between germline ends came to 15 bases. Here the CDR3 reads CASSGRWAGSPLHF. The DNA of the CDR3 is TGTGCCAGCAGCGGCCGCTGGGCGGGATCACCCCTCCACTTT. Drawing the rest from reference TRBV7-9 and TRBJ1-6, the complete variable domain is DTGVSQNPRHKITKRGQNVTFRCDPISEHNRLYWYRQTLGQGPEFLTYFQNEAQLEKSRLLSDRFSAERPKGSFSTLEIQRTEQGDSAMYLCASSGRWAGSPLHFGNGTRLTVT.

The chain is built from TRBV19 and TRBJ1-1; D is unclear. Trimming stripped 3 bases from V and 5 bases from J, with 16 bases between. This CDR3 contains 15 residues. Germline V gene sequence: CDR1 LNHDA, CDR2 SQIVND (reference sequence). The CDR3: CASSMMAAPGTEAFF. In nucleotides, the CDR3 is TGTGCCAGTAGTATGATGGCGGCTCCGGGGACTGAAGCTTTCTTT.

The chain employs TRBV18 and TRBJ1-2; TRBD1 aligns across 10 bases. Germline V gives CDR1 KGHSH, CDR2 LQKENI. V lost 0 bases to trimming and J lost 2 bases; unmatched junction nucleotides: 3. The CDR3 has 16 amino acids. In DNA, the CDR3 is TGTGCCAGCTCACCACCAGGACAGGGGGGGAACTATGGCTACACCTTC. This gives the protein CASSPPGQGGNYGYTF.